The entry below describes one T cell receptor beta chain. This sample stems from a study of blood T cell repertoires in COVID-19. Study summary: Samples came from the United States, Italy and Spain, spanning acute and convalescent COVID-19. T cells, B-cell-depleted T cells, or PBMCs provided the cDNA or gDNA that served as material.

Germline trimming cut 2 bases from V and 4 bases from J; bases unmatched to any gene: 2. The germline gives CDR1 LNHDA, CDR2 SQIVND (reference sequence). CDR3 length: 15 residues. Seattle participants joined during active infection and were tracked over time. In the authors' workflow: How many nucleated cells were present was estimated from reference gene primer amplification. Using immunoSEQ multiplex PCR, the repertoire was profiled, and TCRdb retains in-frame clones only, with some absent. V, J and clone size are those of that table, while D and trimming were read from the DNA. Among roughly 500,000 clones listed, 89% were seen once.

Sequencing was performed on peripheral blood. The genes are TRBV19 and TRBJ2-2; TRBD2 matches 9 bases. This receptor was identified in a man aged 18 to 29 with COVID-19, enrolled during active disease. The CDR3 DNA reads TGTGCCAGTAGTATAACTAGCGGGTTCACCGGGGAGCTGTTTTTT. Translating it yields CASSITSGFTGELFF.